A single sample gave rise to the 23 T cell receptor beta chains below, sequenced in a study of cytomegalovirus exposure and HLA in healthy donors. A multiplex PCR was run with 60 Vbeta primers and 13 Jbeta primers. Assay: immunoSEQ multiplex PCR; the TCRdb copy retains only in-frame clones and omits some. The table records a few hundred thousand clones, roughly 80% of them present only once. The sequencing input was PBMCs. These receptors all stem from a man younger than 40 in good health and CMV-seronegative.

J is TRBJ2-7 and V is TRBV2, with 7 nucleotides matching TRBD1. J was trimmed by 2 bases and V by 1 base; bases with no gene match: 5. The CDR3 runs to 15 residues. CDR1 and CDR2 (germline): SNHLY, FYNNEI. CDR3 region: CASSEGQGRTYEQYF. CDR3 nucleotides: TGTGCCAGCAGTGAAGGACAGGGAAGGACCTACGAGCAGTACTTC.

This clone came up a few times. This chain joins TRBV27 and TRBJ1-6; the match to TRBD1 covers 7 bases. Germline V CDR1 and CDR2: MNHEY, SMNVEV (reference sequence). The CDR3 has 14 amino acids. V was pared by 6 bases and J by 9 bases, with 8 bases of the junction left unmatched. CDR3 sequence (DNA): TGTGCCAGCAGCCGACAGGGTCGGGGTTCACCCCTCCACTTT. This sequence encodes CASSRQGRGSPLHF.

The rearrangement joins TRBV2 to TRBJ1-5, with 8 positions matching TRBD1. V lost 5 bases, J lost 9 bases, and 9 bases stayed unmatched. Looked up from germline, CDR1 is SNHLY and CDR2 is FYNNEI. This CDR3 is 14 amino acids long. This CDR3 is CASSNGQGASPQHF. In DNA form, the CDR3 reads TGTGCCAGCAGTAATGGACAGGGAGCTTCGCCCCAGCATTTT.

The chain employs TRBV5-1 and TRBJ2-2; maybe TRBD1 (6 bases). Trimming took off 7 bases at V and 4 bases at J, with 11 bases between the two ends. The CDR3 is made up of 13 amino acids. Germline V gives CDR1 SGHRS, CDR2 YFSETQ. The CDR3 region has the DNA TGCGCCAGCGGAACAGGGCCCACCGGGGAGCTGTTTTTT. Amino acids: CASGTGPTGELFF.

This clone was found a few times. This specimen includes other DNA sequences encoding the same CDR3. The V call is TRBV5-1, the J call TRBJ1-1, with D unresolved. This CDR3 comprises 13 residues. Germline V gives CDR1 SGHRS, CDR2 YFSETQ. The ends were cut back, 0 bases at V and 1 base at J, with 4 bases in the middle. Here the CDR3 DNA reads TGCGCCAGCAGCTTGGGCGGGAACACTGAAGCTTTCTTT. Its protein is CASSLGGNTEAFF.

This clone was recorded once. The chain has TRBV7-6 and TRBJ2-1, with 8 positions matching TRBD2. This CDR3 has 15 residues. V trimming: 3 bases; J trimming: 3 bases; junction bases outside the gene matches: 4. Germline-derived CDR1 and CDR2 are SGHVS and FNYEAQ. Here the CDR3 DNA reads TGTGCCAGCAGCTTCGGGGGGGGCCACTACAATGAGCAGTTCTTC. Amino acids: CASSFGGGHYNEQFF. Drawing the rest from reference TRBV7-6 and TRBJ2-1, the complete variable domain is GAGVSQSPRYKVTKRGQDVALRCDPISGHVSLYWYRQALGQGPEFLTYFNYEAQQDKSGLPNDRFSAERPEGSISTLTIQRTEQRDSAMYRCASSFGGGHYNEQFFGPGTRLTVL.

The CDR3, as DNA: TGTGCCAGCAGTTATAGGACAGCTCACACTGAAGCTTTCTTT. It encodes CASSYRTAHTEAFF. The chain is built from TRBV6-6 and TRBJ1-1; tentatively, D is TRBD1 (6 bases). The CDR3 is 14 amino acids. The germline CDR1 and CDR2 sequences are MNHNY and SVGAGI (reference sequence). The V and J ends lost 3 bases and 3 bases respectively, with 11 bases between them.

The CDR3 DNA follows: TGTGCCAGCAGTAACAGCATGAACACTGAAGCTTTCTTT. Protein sequence: CASSNSMNTEAFF. The V gene is TRBV14, the J gene TRBJ1-1; no clear D. The CDR3 has 13 residues. The ends were cut back, 6 bases at V and 0 bases at J, with 8 bases in the middle. In germline, CDR1 is SGHDN, CDR2 FVKESK.

The genes are TRBV19 and TRBJ1-2, with TRBD1 matching 8 bases. CDR3 length equals 15 residues. J gave up 4 bases and V 3 bases, and 7 bases lay outside the gene matches. The V gene's germline CDR1 is LNHDA and CDR2 SQIVND (reference sequence). The chain's CDR3 is CASSMGTGDLYGYTF. The CDR3 DNA reads TGTGCCAGTAGTATGGGGACAGGAGATCTCTATGGCTACACCTTC.

The V and J genes are TRBV27 and TRBJ2-3; D remains ambiguous. Germline-derived CDR1 and CDR2 are MNHEY and SMNVEV (reference sequence). V was trimmed by 3 bases and J by 0 bases, leaving 10 bases between them. This CDR3 contains 15 residues. The CDR3 region has the DNA TGTGCCAGCAGTTTTGTAGCTTCTAGCACAGATACGCAGTATTTT. Residues: CASSFVASSTDTQYF.

The chain has TRBV28 and TRBJ2-7; 8 nucleotides match TRBD2. The V segment lost 6 bases and the J segment 3 bases; nucleotides outside the gene matches: 10. The germline V gene encodes CDR1 MDHEN and CDR2 SYDVKM. The CDR3 consists of 15 residues. CDR3 sequence reads: CASRTGGAEVYEQYF. As DNA, the CDR3 is TGTGCCAGCAGGACGGGGGGGGCGGAAGTCTACGAGCAGTACTTC.

This CDR3 is CASSDDRGSPLHF. In DNA, the CDR3 is TGTGCCAGCAGCGATGACAGGGGTTCACCCCTCCACTTT. J is TRBJ1-6 and V is TRBV7-9, with TRBD1 matching over 8 bases. The CDR3 is 13 residues long. Germline CDR1 and CDR2: SEHNR and FQNEAQ (reference sequence). V shed 5 bases, J shed 9 bases, and the junction held 3 bases outside the gene matches. Together with reference TRBV7-9 and TRBJ1-6, the CDR3 gives the full variable domain: DTGVSQNPRHKITKRGQNVTFRCDPISEHNRLYWYRQTLGQGPEFLTYFQNEAQLEKSRLLSDRFSAERPKGSFSTLEIQRTEQGDSAMYLCASSDDRGSPLHFGNGTRLTVT.

This chain connects TRBV5-3 to TRBJ2-3, with TRBD2 matching over 14 bases. TRBV5-3 carries the ORF label, with uncertain function. The CDR3 loop spans 18 amino acids. Unmatched junction bases numbered 7, after V lost 2 bases and J lost 2 bases. The DNA of the CDR3 is TGTGCCAGAAGCTTCCGACTAGCGGGGGGGCCTCCCACAGATACGCAGTATTTT. This translates into CARSFRLAGGPPTDTQYF.

CDR3 sequence reads: CASSPRDSQETQYF. CDR3 coding DNA: TGTGCCAGCAGCCCCCGGGACAGCCAAGAGACCCAGTACTTC. V and J are TRBV7-9 and TRBJ2-5, with 7 bases aligning to TRBD1. Looked up from germline, CDR1 is SEHNR and CDR2 is FQNEAQ (reference sequence). V lost 5 bases, J lost 1 base, and 4 bases stayed unmatched. The CDR3 totals 14 residues.

The rearrangement links TRBV6-5 to TRBJ2-5, with TRBD2 matching over 9 bases. This CDR3 comprises 14 residues. Per the germline V gene, CDR1 is MNHEY and CDR2 is SVGAGI. With V trimmed by 11 bases and J by 1 base, 8 bases remained unmatched. CDR3 in amino acids: CASLGAGGQETQYF. DNA of the CDR3: TGTGCCTCCCTGGGAGCGGGGGGCCAAGAGACCCAGTACTTC.

This sequence joins TRBV15 and TRBJ1-1, with 9 bases aligning to TRBD1. The CDR3 covers 12 residues. Germline values: CDR1 LNHNV, CDR2 YYDKDF (reference sequence). The ends lost 6 bases at V and 7 bases at J; junction bases unmatched: 3. This CDR3 reads CATSPGQGEAFF. CDR3 sequence (DNA): TGTGCCACCAGTCCGGGACAGGGTGAAGCTTTCTTT.

This clone was counted between two and nine times. The chain has TRBV9 and TRBJ1-2; D uncertain. Germline CDR1 reads SGDLS; CDR2 reads YYNGEE. This CDR3 comprises 15 residues. Trimming shortened V by 0 bases and J by 6 bases, and 15 bases separated the two germline ends. CDR3 DNA sequence: TGTGCCAGCAGCGTAGCTGTTGACCAGGCAGATGGCTACACCTTC. Protein product: CASSVAVDQADGYTF.

This chain joins TRBV9 and TRBJ1-2; weak D call: TRBD1 (6 bases). Germline V gene sequence: CDR1 SGDLS, CDR2 YYNGEE. CDR3 size: 15 residues. Between the trimmed V and J ends, which lost 2 bases and 8 bases, there was a span of 19 bases. CDR3 sequence (DNA): TGTGCCAGCAGCGTTCTCCGGGACACCGATCACGGCTACACCTTC. This codes for CASSVLRDTDHGYTF.

This clone was counted only a few times. The CDR3 nucleotides read TGTGCCAGCAGCCAAAGGACAGGGCGGACTGAAGCTTTCTTT. This sequence encodes CASSQRTGRTEAFF. This sequence joins TRBV13 and TRBJ1-1; 8 bases line up with TRBD1. J lost 5 bases, V lost 5 bases, and 7 bases had no gene match. Germline CDR1 PRHDT, CDR2 FYEKMQ (reference sequence). The CDR3 totals 14 residues.

This chain joins TRBV6-5 and TRBJ2-7; D might be TRBD1 (6 bases). Germline-derived CDR1 and CDR2 are MNHEY and SVGAGI. This CDR3 spans 14 amino acids. V lost 5 bases and J lost 2, with 13 bases in between. CDR3 sequence (DNA): TGTGCCAGCAGTCCCAGGGGCCCGCCCTACGAGCAGTACTTC. This translates into CASSPRGPPYEQYF.

This clone was seen only once. This chain links TRBV27 with TRBJ2-1, with 13 nucleotides matching TRBD2. V shed 5 bases, J shed 5 bases, and the junction held 9 bases outside the gene matches. The CDR3 consists of 17 residues. Germline lookup yields CDR1 MNHEY and CDR2 SMNVEV (reference sequence). The CDR3 spells CASSPRLAGGLHNEQFF. The CDR3 nucleotides read TGTGCCAGCAGTCCGCGACTAGCGGGGGGACTACACAATGAGCAGTTCTTC.

This clone was recorded a few times. V gene TRBV11-3 combines with J gene TRBJ2-2; tentatively, D is TRBD2 (5 bases). This CDR3 has 14 residues. Germline CDR1 is SGHNT and CDR2 is YENEEA. With 4 bases removed from V and 7 bases from J, the gap between germline ends came to 13 bases. The CDR3: CASSSTTSGGELFF. The DNA of the CDR3 is TGTGCCAGCAGCTCGACGACGAGCGGCGGGGAGCTGTTTTTT.

This clone came up a few times. This rearrangement joins TRBV13 to TRBJ2-5; D gene ambiguous. V lost 5 bases and J 5 bases, leaving 12 bases between the germline ends. Per germline, CDR1 PRHDT and CDR2 FYEKMQ (reference sequence). This CDR3 spans 13 amino acids. The CDR3 bases are TGTGCCAGCAGCCCCCGCCTCGGGGAGACCCAGTACTTC. The encoded protein is CASSPRLGETQYF. Drawing the rest from reference TRBV13 and TRBJ2-5, the complete variable domain is AAGVIQSPRHLIKEKRETATLKCYPIPRHDTVYWYQQGPGQDPQFLISFYEKMQSDKGSIPDRFSAQQFSDYHSELNMSSLELGDSALYFCASSPRLGETQYFGPGTRLLVL.